The 12 T cell receptor beta chains presented below share a single source sample, sequenced in a study of lymphopenia after photon versus proton radiotherapy. TCRdb's table, derived via immunoSEQ multiplex PCR, lists solely in-frame clones and lacks some. The data hold tens of thousands of clones, with approximately 87% observed a single time. The specimen comprised peripheral blood, sampled from a patient treated with proton-based radiotherapy. Receptor source: an elderly man with esophageal cancer.

The chain combines TRBV2 with TRBJ2-7; D is possibly TRBD1 (5 bases). This CDR3 contains 12 residues. The germline CDR1 and CDR2 sequences are SNHLY and FYNNEI. Trimming took 11 bases from V and 7 from J, leaving 18 bases between them. The CDR3 loop reads CAGHSETPEQYF. CDR3 in DNA: TGTGCCGGACATTCTGAGACACCGGAGCAGTACTTC.

This chain connects TRBV7-6 to TRBJ2-7, with 8 bases lining up with TRBD1. The V gene end was trimmed by 5 bases and the J gene end by 0 bases; junction bases not matched to a gene: 6. CDR1 and CDR2 (germline): SGHVS, FNYEAQ. CDR3 size: 15 residues. The CDR3 DNA follows: TGTGCCAGCAGCGGCAGACAGGGGAGCTCCTACGAGCAGTACTTC. It specifies CASSGRQGSSYEQYF.

The V call is TRBV9, the J call TRBJ1-1, with D maybe TRBD1 (5 bases). The length of the CDR3 is 14 residues. Trimming took 0 bases from V and 3 from J, leaving 9 bases between them. CDR1 SGDLS and CDR2 YYNGEE come from the germline V gene. The CDR3 spells CASSVGGTDTEAFF. In nucleotides, the CDR3 is TGTGCCAGCAGCGTAGGGGGGACGGACACTGAAGCTTTCTTT.

V and J are TRBV2 and TRBJ2-7, with 7 bases matching TRBD2. The germline V gene encodes CDR1 SNHLY and CDR2 FYNNEI. This CDR3 comprises 13 residues. J gave up 7 bases and V 6 bases, and 9 bases lay outside the gene matches. The CDR3 DNA sequence: TGTGCCAGCAGGCTAGCGGAGACGAAAGAGCAGTACTTC. Its protein product is CASRLAETKEQYF.

The DNA of the CDR3 is TGTGCCAGCAGCCAAACAGGCGGCCTCGGGGTGGAGACCCAGTACTTC. Protein: CASSQTGGLGVETQYF. This chain links TRBV7-2 with TRBJ2-5; tentatively, D is TRBD1 or TRBD2 (5 bases each). This CDR3 is built from 16 residues. The germline gives CDR1 SGHTA, CDR2 FQGNSA. V shed 5 bases and J shed 5 bases, with 21 bases lying between them. Full variable domain (missing parts from reference TRBV7-2 and TRBJ2-5): GAGVSQSPSNKVTEKGKDVELRCDPISGHTALYWYRQSLGQGLEFLIYFQGNSAPDKSGLPSDRFSAERTGGSVSTLTIQRTQQEDSAVYLCASSQTGGLGVETQYFGPGTRLLVL.

A note on this clone: The limits of the CDR3 on the DNA are not certain, so only TCRdb's listed CDR3 is given. V is TRBV19 and J is TRBJ1-1; TRBD1 is the table's D call and was not checked against the DNA. Counting both end residues, the CDR3 totals 17 amino acids. CDR1 is LNHDA and CDR2 is SQIVND in the germline V gene (reference sequence). The chain's CDR3 is CASSILAGTGRASEAFF.

This clone was picked up a small number of times. The V call is TRBV5-6, the J call TRBJ2-3, with D maybe TRBD2 (6 bases). Germline V gene data show CDR1 as SGHDT and CDR2 as YYEEEE. The CDR3 length is 15 residues. V lost 1 base and J 0 bases, leaving 9 bases between the germline ends. The CDR3 region is CASSLSGVSTDTQYF. CDR3 sequence (DNA): TGTGCCAGCAGCTTGTCGGGAGTGAGCACAGATACGCAGTATTTT.

This clone was counted a few times. The genes are TRBV2 and TRBJ1-6; D uncertain. V lost 8 bases and J 7 bases, leaving 15 bases between the germline ends. The CDR3 spans 14 residues. Germline-derived CDR1 and CDR2 are SNHLY and FYNNEI. Here the CDR3 reads CASALYGRNSPLHF. The CDR3 region has the DNA TGTGCCAGCGCCCTTTACGGGAGGAATTCACCCCTCCACTTT.

The chain is built from TRBV6-4 and TRBJ2-1; D may match TRBD1 or TRBD2 (6 bases each). Germline assignment: CDR1 MRHNA and CDR2 SNTAGT. V was shortened by 4 bases and J by 10 bases, with 14 bases between the two germline ends. This CDR3 is 13 amino acids long. CDR3 bases: TGTGCCAGCAGTGGACTAGTACAGGGCGAGCAGTTCTTC. Translation gives CASSGLVQGEQFF.

V gene TRBV29-1 combines with J gene TRBJ1-4; the D gene is possibly TRBD1 (6 bases). CDR1 and CDR2 from the germline V gene are SQVTM and ANQGSEA. CDR3 length equals 13 residues. V was clipped by 6 bases and J by 5 bases, with 13 bases between them. This chain's CDR3 is CSVGAQQNEKLFF. CDR3 DNA: TGCAGCGTGGGGGCACAGCAGAATGAAAAACTGTTTTTT.

The chain employs TRBV4-1 and TRBJ2-5; 7 nucleotides line up with TRBD1. The CDR3 covers 15 residues. The V and J ends lost 4 bases and 1 base, in that order; junction bases with no gene match: 6. Germline V gene sequence: CDR1 MGHRA, CDR2 YSYEKL. The CDR3 DNA sequence: TGCGCCAGCAGCCTTACAGGGGCGCCCCAAGAGACCCAGTACTTC. It translates to CASSLTGAPQETQYF.

The chain recombines TRBV7-3 with TRBJ2-1, with D tentatively TRBD1 (6 bases). The germline V and J ends were trimmed by 5 bases and 0 bases, with 14 bases remaining between them. This CDR3 comprises 16 residues. Germline V gene data show CDR1 as SGHTA and CDR2 as FQGTGA. The CDR3 DNA reads as TGTGCCAGCAGCACCCAGGGGAGAAGCTCCTACAATGAGCAGTTCTTC. It encodes CASSTQGRSSYNEQFF.